This TCR beta chain was retrieved from a study of cytomegalovirus exposure and HLA in healthy donors (TCRdb year 2017). Describing the broader study: In an earlier analysis of 550 to 750 of the donors, roughly 300 Gb of sequence data and 90 million to 120 million unique TCR beta sequences from approximately 180 million T cells were reported. Every discovery cohort repertoire had been produced on one sequencing platform. The aim of the study was to test whether cataloging public T cell receptors could identify signatures of past pathogen exposure. The T cell repertoires of under 750 subjects were profiled by immunosequencing and related to cytomegalovirus serostatus. In a later analysis, previously published TCR beta repertoires from about 640 donors were re-analyzed and high-resolution HLA genotyping was added so that TCR occurrence patterns could be studied. Roughly five DR-DQ haplotypes were handled as single units for association and clustering, since linkage in the cohort was strong. The study combined high-throughput TCR immunosequencing, statistical association of individual TCRs with disease status, and machine learning to predict cytomegalovirus infection status. An early release covering roughly 640 HLA-typed donors comprised 300 to 350 gigabases of sequencing data and tens of millions of unique TCR sequences. HLA typing covered class I and class II loci at four-digit resolution. Among some 410 genotyped donors of the cohort, an average of around 240,000 unique TCR beta nucleotide sequences was sequenced per donor, of which 15% to 20% were non-productive. An earlier analysis of fewer than 700 of the donors applied high-throughput TCR beta sequencing to assess whether each TCR beta V gene segment acted as functional or pseudogenic. Donor age, sex, ethnicity and CMV serostatus were collected together with the repertoire data. The number of typed donors differed by locus: roughly 629-630 for A, B, C, DRB1 and DQB1; some 500 for DQA1; over 600 for DPA1; and roughly 490 for DPB1. The genetic ancestry cluster associated with self-reported Caucasian donors included approximately 85% of the approximately 400 genotyped donors. Rather than using new phenotypic data, the later analysis identified candidate immune exposures from TCR beta sequences and from how often those sequences occurred across donors. Besides the first cohort of under 700 subjects, a separate validation cohort made up of around 120 different subjects was used. A later genetic analysis took genome-wide SNP genotypes for about 55% of the roughly 670 donors and used that subset as a discovery cohort.

To note about this clone: The antigen this receptor binds is unknown. No base quality values were provided; no much bigger clone lies one nucleotide off.

Receptor amplification or capture employed the immunoSEQ multiplex PCR assay. A mixture of 60 forward primers for TCR Vbeta segments and 13 reverse primers for TCR Jbeta segments was used in the multiplex PCR. The CDR3 region of rearranged TCR beta genes was amplified from genomic DNA with a multiplex PCR assay. The amplified TCR beta libraries were sequenced on the Illumina HiSeq System as 87-base-pair reads. The study's processing was this. In a later analysis, some 80 million unique TCR beta chains were counted across the roughly 610 repertoires, and roughly 10 million of these chains were shared by at least two donors. Raw reads were error-corrected and collapsed into unique sequences by a nearest-neighbor algorithm in which closely related sequences were merged to remove PCR and sequencing errors. CDR3 sequences were aligned to IMGT reference sequences to assign V, D and J gene segments. For a sequence to be retained, at least a six-nucleotide match to both a V gene segment and a J gene segment was required. A rearrangement was called productive if the CDR3 had no stop codons and remained in frame with V and J, and every other rearrangement was called non-productive. Following IMGT convention, CDR3 was defined as the stretch from the second conserved V-encoded cysteine up to the conserved J-encoded phenylalanine. The earlier analysis of a few hundred of the donors excluded sequences that lacked an unambiguous match to a single V gene segment. An earlier analysis of a few hundred of the donors called V segments functional above 56.7% productive rearrangements and segregating when the between-donor standard deviation exceeded 5%. A statistical classification framework was built to diagnose cytomegalovirus status from the catalog of TCR beta chain sequences. In a later analysis, V and J genes were assigned by comparing TCR nucleotide sequences against IMGT/GENE-DB human TR gene sequences. The TCRdist pipeline was used in a later analysis to assign CDR3 sequences and most-parsimonious VDJ recombination scenarios. In a later analysis, every TCR beta chain was defined by the combination of its CDR3 amino acid sequence and its V-gene family, and reads without a unique V-gene family were dropped. To address suspected cross-contamination and a sequencing artifact, a later analysis removed a few hundred highly shared, low-generation-probability nucleotide sequences. For each public chain, a later analysis derived a clonal expansion index from normalized ranks of inferred template counts within each repertoire. A later analysis computed generation probabilities with a VDJ recombination model fitted to out-of-frame rearrangements, and checked the results against IGoR. Hypergeometric tests were used in a later analysis to score TCR-TCR, TCR-HLA and TCR-CMV co-occurrence, with a repertoire-size bias correction applied to the TCR pairs. To estimate false discovery rates, a later analysis permuted the HLA or CMV assignments 20 times. In a later analysis, co-occurring TCRs were grouped using DBSCAN, with TCRdist sequence similarity added in when clustering inside HLA-allele-positive subsets. Repertoires with fewer than 30,000 or more than 120,000 public chains, plus five repertoires with anomalous nucleotide sharing, were excluded from co-occurrence clustering. Imported from immuneACCESS, the table was reduced by TCRdb to in-frame sequences with V and J called. These copies leave out some clones; in studies compared against another copy, an unresolved V gene accounts for under half, and the cause of the remainder is not known. The D gene and trimming were derived from the DNA, and the V and J assignments and clone size from that table. The sample includes around 210,000 clones, with around 85% observed a single time. About 1.7% of the sample is in the top ten clones.

General study outcomes and caveats: In a later analysis, the rate of TCR association differed among HLA loci, with DRB1 alleles having the most associated TCRs and HLA-C alleles having the fewest. In a later genetic analysis, a missense DCLRE1C variant was associated with V-gene and J-gene trimming of TCR beta chains, and the association was replicated in an independent cohort. Most TCR sequences were seen in very few donors, while some public TCRs were found in many individuals. HLA typing was unavailable for some donors at each locus, so association tests used only the typed subset. Assigning TCR associations to individual alleles was difficult when HLA alleles, especially DR and DQ, strongly co-occurred. A few of the identified cytomegalovirus-associated TCR beta chains were confirmed in vitro to be specific for cytomegalovirus antigens. In a later genetic analysis, fewer N-insertions in productive TCRs were reported among donors in an Asian-associated ancestry cluster than the roughly 640-donor mean. Sequencing depth was assumed to be roughly uniform across donors in the presence/absence analyses, though that assumption may not hold. The authors suggested that the approach could potentially be extended to other disease states and immunological phenotypes. Most CMV-associated TCR beta chains appeared to be HLA-restricted in a later analysis, and the HLA associations seemed to be driven largely by CMV exposure. A further reported finding was that TCR beta sequences accurately predicted the HLA-A and HLA-B alleles for most subjects in the first cohort. At a false discovery rate of 0.05, a later analysis linked some 17,000 TCR beta sequences to specific HLA alleles. According to a later analysis, parvovirus B19, influenza, CMV and Epstein-Barr virus appeared linked to several top co-occurrence clusters. A group of highly shared sequence variants was considered likely to be a technical artifact of the sequencing pipeline. In an earlier analysis of 587 of the donors, most TCR beta V segments appeared in productive rearrangements about 87% or about 30% of the time, broadly matching IMGT annotations. In the study, around 150 TCR beta chains were listed as associated with cytomegalovirus. Linkage disequilibrium might explain the correlated functional status among segregating V segments, but an unknown experimental factor could not be ruled out. The cohort was sequenced for TCR beta chains only, and without alpha or paired-chain data the features that could be detected were limited. Immune exposure information for the cohort was limited to CMV serostatus. Because the 87-base-pair reads could not distinguish some IMGT-functional V segments, including TRBV6-2 and TRBV6-3, those segments were excluded. Because counts were too low, 15 to 20 rarely observed V segments, including chromosome 9 orphons, were left out of the earlier analysis of some 640 of the donors. Compared with equally common non-associated chains, HLA-associated TCR beta chains in a later analysis were more clonally expanded and had lower generation probabilities. The classifier was reported to diagnose cytomegalovirus status with high specificity and sensitivity in both the original cohort and the validation cohort.

V is cut back by 3 bases and J by 5 bases, with 3 bases in the junction unmatched. Taken from the germline V gene, the CDR1 and CDR2 loops are SGDLS and YYNGEE. Reading from cysteine to phenylalanine, the CDR3 counts 13 amino acids. The sequence is cut down to CDR3 DNA, 39 bases in frame from base 1. In total, roughly 670 healthy bone marrow donors made up the cohort. At the time of sampling, every cohort member was nominally healthy, though immune exposures that went unrecorded were likely present. The donor tested CMV seronegative and was one of the 352 seronegative cohort members. A peripheral blood sample was provided by each donor, and peripheral blood mononuclear cells were used for TCR beta sequencing. Genomic DNA was extracted from the blood cell samples with the Qiagen DNeasy Blood Extraction Kit.

Material for sequencing was PBMCs. The source is a man aged 45-65 years in good health and CMV-seronegative. The chain employs TRBV9 and TRBJ2-7; 9 middle bases align to TRBD1. The CDR3 in this case is CASSGRDRDEQYF. The DNA sequence follows: TGTGCCAGCAGCGGCCGGGACAGGGACGAGCAGTACTTC.